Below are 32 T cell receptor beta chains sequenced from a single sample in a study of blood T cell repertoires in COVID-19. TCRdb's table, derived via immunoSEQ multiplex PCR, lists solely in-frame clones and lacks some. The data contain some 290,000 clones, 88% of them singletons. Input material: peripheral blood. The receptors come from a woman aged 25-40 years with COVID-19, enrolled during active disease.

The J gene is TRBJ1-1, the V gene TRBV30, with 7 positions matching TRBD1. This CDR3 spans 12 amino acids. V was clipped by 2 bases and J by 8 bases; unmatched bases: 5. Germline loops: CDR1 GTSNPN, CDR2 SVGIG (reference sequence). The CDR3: CAWSLDRDEAFF. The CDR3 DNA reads TGTGCCTGGAGTCTCGACAGGGACGAAGCTTTCTTT.

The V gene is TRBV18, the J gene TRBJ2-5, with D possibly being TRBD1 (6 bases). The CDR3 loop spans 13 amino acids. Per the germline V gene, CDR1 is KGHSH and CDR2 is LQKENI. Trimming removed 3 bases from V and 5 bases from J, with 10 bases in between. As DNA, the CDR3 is TGTGCCAGCTCACCCAGGGGTGGGGAGACCCAGTACTTC. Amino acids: CASSPRGGETQYF.

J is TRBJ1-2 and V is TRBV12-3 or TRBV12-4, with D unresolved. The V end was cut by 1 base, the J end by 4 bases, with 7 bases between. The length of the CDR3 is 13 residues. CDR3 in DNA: TGTGCCAGCAGTTTAGGGCAGTCCTATGGCTACACCTTC. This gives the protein CASSLGQSYGYTF.

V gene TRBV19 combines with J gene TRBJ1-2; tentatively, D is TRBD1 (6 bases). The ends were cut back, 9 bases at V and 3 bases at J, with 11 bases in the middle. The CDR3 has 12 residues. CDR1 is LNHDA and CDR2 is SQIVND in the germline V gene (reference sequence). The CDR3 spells CASQGSHYGYTF. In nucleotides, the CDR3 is TGTGCCAGCCAGGGGAGTCACTATGGCTACACCTTC. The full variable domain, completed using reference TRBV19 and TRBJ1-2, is DGGITQSPKYLFRKEGQNVTLSCEQNLNHDAMYWYRQDPGQGLRLIYYSQIVNDFQKGDIAEGYSVSREKKESFPLTVTSAQKNPTAFYLCASQGSHYGYTFGSGTRLTVV.

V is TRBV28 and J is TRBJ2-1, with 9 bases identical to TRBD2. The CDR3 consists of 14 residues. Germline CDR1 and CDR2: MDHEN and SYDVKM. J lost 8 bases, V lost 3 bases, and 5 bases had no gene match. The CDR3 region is CASSFTGLAHEQFF. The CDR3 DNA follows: TGTGCCAGCAGTTTTACGGGACTAGCCCATGAGCAGTTCTTC.

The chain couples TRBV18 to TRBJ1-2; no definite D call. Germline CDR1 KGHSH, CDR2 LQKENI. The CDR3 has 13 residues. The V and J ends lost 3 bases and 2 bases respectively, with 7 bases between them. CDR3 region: CASSPQKNYGYTF. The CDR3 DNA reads TGTGCCAGCTCACCCCAGAAAAACTATGGCTACACCTTC.

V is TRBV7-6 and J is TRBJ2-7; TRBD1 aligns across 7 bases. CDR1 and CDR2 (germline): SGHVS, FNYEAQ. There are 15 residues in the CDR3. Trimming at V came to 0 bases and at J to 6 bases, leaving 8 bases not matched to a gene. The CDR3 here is CASSLAVTGTGEQYF. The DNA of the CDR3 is TGTGCCAGCAGCTTAGCGGTGACAGGGACGGGCGAGCAGTACTTC.

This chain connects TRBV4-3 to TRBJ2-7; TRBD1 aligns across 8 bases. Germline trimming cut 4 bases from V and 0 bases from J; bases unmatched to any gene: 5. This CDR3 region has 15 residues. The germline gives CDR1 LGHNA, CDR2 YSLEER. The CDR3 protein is CASSPDRGASYEQYF. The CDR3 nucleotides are TGCGCCAGCAGCCCCGACAGGGGAGCCTCCTACGAGCAGTACTTC.

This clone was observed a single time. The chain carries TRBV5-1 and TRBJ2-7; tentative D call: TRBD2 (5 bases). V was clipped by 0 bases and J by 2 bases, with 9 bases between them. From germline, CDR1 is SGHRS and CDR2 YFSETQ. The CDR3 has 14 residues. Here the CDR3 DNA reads TGCGCCAGCAGCTTGGCCGGACTGACCTACGAGCAGTACTTC. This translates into CASSLAGLTYEQYF. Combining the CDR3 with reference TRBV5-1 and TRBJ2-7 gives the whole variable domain KAGVTQTPRYLIKTRGQQVTLSCSPISGHRSVSWYQQTPGQGLQFLFEYFSETQRNKGNFPGRFSGRQFSNSRSEMNVSTLELGDSALYLCASSLAGLTYEQYFGPGTRLTVT.

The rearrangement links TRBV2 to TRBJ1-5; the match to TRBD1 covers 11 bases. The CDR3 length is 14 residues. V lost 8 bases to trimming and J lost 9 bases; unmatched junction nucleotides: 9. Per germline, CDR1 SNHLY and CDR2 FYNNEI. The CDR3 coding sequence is TGTGCCAGCCTGAAGGACAGGGGGCTGGGGCCCCAGCATTTT. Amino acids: CASLKDRGLGPQHF.

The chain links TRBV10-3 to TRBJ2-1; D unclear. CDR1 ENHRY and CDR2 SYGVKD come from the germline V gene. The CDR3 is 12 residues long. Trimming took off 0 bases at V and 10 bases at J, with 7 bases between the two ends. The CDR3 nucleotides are TGTGCCATCAGTGAGTCTCAACAGGAGCAGTTCTTC. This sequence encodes CAISESQQEQFF.

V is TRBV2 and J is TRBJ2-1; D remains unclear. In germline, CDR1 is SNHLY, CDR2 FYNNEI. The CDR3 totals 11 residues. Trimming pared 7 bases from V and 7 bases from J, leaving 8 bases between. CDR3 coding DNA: TGTGCCAGCACCCGTAATAATGAGCAGTTCTTC. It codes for CASTRNNEQFF.

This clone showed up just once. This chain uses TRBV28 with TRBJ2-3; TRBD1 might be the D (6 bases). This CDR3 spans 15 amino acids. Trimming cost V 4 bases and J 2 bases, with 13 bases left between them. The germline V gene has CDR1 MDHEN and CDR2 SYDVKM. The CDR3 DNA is TGTGCCAGCAGTTCGACAGGCCAGGCCACAGATACGCAGTATTTT. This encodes CASSSTGQATDTQYF.

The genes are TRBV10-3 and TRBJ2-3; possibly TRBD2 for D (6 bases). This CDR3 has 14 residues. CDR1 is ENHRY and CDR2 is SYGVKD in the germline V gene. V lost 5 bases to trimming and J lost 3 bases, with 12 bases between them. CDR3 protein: CAISFSGETDTQYF. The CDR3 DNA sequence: TGTGCCATCAGTTTTTCGGGGGAGACAGATACGCAGTATTTT.

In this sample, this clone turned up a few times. The CDR3 loop reads CASSALTSGYNEQFF. CDR3 bases: TGTGCCAGCAGCGCCCTGACTAGCGGTTACAATGAGCAGTTCTTC. The gene calls are TRBV9 and TRBJ2-1; 9 bases are shared with TRBD2. The germline V gene encodes CDR1 SGDLS and CDR2 YYNGEE. Trimming at V came to 3 bases and at J to 4 bases, leaving 5 bases not matched to a gene. This CDR3 has 15 residues.

The CDR3 bases are TGTGCCAGCAGTCGCGGACTAGCGGGAGCGGCAGATACGCAGTATTTT. Translated: CASSRGLAGAADTQYF. J is TRBJ2-3 and V is TRBV2; 13 nucleotides match TRBD2. The CDR3 contains 16 residues. V lost 5 bases to trimming and J lost 4 bases; unmatched junction nucleotides: 6. CDR1 and CDR2 (germline): SNHLY, FYNNEI.

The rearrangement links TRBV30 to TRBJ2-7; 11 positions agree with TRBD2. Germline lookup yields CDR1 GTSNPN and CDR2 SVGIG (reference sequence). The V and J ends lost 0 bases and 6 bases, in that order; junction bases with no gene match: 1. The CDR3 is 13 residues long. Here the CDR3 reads CAWSVLAGAEQYF. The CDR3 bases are TGTGCCTGGAGTGTACTAGCGGGAGCCGAGCAGTACTTC.

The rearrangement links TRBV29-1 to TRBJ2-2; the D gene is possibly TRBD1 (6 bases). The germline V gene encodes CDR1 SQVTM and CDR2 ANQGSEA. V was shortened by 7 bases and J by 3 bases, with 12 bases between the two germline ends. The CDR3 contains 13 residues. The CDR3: CSARTAHTGELFF. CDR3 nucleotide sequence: TGCAGCGCCAGGACAGCCCACACCGGGGAGCTGTTTTTT.

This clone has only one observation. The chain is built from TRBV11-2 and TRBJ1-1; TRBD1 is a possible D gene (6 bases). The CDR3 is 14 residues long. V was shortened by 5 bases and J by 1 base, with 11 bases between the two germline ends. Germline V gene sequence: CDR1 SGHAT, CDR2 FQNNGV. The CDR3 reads CASSLRQANTEAFF. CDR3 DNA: TGTGCCAGCAGCCTCAGACAGGCGAACACTGAAGCTTTCTTT.

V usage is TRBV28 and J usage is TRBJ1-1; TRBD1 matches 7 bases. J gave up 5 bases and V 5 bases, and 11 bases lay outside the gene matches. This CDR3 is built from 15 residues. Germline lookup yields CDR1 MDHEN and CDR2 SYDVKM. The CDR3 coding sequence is TGTGCCAGCAGTCGCATTGACAGGGTGAGGACTGAAGCTTTCTTT. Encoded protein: CASSRIDRVRTEAFF.

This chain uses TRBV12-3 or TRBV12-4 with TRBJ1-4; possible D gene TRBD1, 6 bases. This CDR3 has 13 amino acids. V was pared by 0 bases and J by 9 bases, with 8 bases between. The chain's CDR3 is CASSLAQGKKLFF. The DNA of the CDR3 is TGTGCCAGCAGTTTAGCCCAGGGGAAAAAACTGTTTTTT.

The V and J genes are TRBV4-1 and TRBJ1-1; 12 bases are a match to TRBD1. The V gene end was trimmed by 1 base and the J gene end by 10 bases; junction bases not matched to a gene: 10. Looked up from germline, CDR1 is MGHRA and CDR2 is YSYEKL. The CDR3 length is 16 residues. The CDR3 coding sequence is TGCGCCAGCAGCCAAGTTGGGAGGGACAGGGGGCATGGAGCTTTCTTT. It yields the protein CASSQVGRDRGHGAFF.

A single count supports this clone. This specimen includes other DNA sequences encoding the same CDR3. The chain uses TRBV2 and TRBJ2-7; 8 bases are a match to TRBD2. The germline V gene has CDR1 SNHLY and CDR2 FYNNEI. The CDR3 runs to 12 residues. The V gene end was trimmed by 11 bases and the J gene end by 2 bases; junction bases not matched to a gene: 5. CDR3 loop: CASRGGAYEQYF. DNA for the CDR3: TGTGCCTCCCGGGGGGGTGCCTACGAGCAGTACTTC.

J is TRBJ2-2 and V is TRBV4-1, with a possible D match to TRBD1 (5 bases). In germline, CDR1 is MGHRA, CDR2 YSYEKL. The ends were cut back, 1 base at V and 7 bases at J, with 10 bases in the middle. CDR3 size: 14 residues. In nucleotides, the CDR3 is TGCGCCAGCAGCCAAGTGTTAGGGGACGGGGAGCTGTTTTTT. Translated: CASSQVLGDGELFF.

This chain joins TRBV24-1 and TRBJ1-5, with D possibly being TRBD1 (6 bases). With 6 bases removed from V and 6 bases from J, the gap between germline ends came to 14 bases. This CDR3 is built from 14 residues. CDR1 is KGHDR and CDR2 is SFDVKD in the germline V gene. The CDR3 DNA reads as TGTGCCACCAGTTCGAGACAGGAGAGTCAGCCCCAGCATTTT. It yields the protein CATSSRQESQPQHF.

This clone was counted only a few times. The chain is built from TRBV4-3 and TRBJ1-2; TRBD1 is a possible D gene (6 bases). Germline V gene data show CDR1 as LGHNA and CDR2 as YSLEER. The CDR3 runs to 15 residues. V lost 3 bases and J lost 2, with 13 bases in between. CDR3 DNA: TGCGCCAGCAGCCAGAGTACCGGACAGAACTATGGCTACACCTTC. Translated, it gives CASSQSTGQNYGYTF.

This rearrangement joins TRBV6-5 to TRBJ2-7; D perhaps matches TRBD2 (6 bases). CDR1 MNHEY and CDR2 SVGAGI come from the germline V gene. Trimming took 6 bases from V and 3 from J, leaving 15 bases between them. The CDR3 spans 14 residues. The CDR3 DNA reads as TGTGCCAGCAGGGGGGGTACTAGGGGCTACGAGCAGTACTTC. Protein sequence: CASRGGTRGYEQYF.

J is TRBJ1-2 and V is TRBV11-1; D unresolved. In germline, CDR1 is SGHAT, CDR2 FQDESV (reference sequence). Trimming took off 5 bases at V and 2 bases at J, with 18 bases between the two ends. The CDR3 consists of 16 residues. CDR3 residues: CASSTGGLHPNYGYTF. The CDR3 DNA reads TGTGCCAGCAGCACTGGCGGGCTGCATCCCAACTATGGCTACACCTTC. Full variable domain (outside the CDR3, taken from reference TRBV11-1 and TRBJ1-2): EAEVAQSPRYKITEKSQAVAFWCDPISGHATLYWYRQILGQGPELLVQFQDESVVDDSQLPKDRFSAERLKGVDSTLKIQPAELGDSAMYLCASSTGGLHPNYGYTFGSGTRLTVV.

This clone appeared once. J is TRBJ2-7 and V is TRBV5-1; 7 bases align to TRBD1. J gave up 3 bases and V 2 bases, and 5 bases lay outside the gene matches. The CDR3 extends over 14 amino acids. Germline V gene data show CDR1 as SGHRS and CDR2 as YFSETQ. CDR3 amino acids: CASSLGPGGYEQYF. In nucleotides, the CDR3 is TGCGCCAGCAGCTTAGGGCCAGGGGGCTACGAGCAGTACTTC.

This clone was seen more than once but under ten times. The CDR3: CASSLGWGDRQPQHF. The CDR3 DNA sequence: TGCGCCAGCAGCCTTGGCTGGGGAGATCGACAGCCCCAGCATTTT. The V and J genes are TRBV5-1 and TRBJ1-5; D is uncertain. The CDR3 is made up of 15 amino acids. Germline V CDR1 and CDR2: SGHRS, YFSETQ. Trimming shortened V by 4 bases and J by 7 bases, and 18 bases separated the two germline ends.

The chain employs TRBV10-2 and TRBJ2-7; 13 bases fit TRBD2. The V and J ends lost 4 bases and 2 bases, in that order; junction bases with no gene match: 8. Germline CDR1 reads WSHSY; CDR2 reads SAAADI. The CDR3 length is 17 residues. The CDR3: CASSVGLAGVRTYEQYF. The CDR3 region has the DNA TGCGCCAGCAGTGTTGGACTAGCGGGAGTTAGGACCTACGAGCAGTACTTC.

The CDR3 bases are TGTGCCAGCAGCTTATCGGGGGGCACTGAAGCTTTCTTT. It codes for CASSLSGGTEAFF. V gene TRBV7-8 combines with J gene TRBJ1-1, with D possibly being TRBD1 (5 bases). Germline V gives CDR1 SGHVS, CDR2 FQNEAQ. The V end was cut by 2 bases, the J end by 4 bases, with 8 bases between. This CDR3 has 13 amino acids.